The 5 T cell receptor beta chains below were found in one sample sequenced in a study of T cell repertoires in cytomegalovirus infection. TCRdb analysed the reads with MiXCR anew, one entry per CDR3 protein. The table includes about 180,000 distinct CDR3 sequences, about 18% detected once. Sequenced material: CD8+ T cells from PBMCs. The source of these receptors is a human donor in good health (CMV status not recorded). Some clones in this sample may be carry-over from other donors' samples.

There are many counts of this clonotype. The DNA for the CDR3 is TGTGCCAGCAGCCCCCGGGGGGACGGTCCTAACTATGGCTACACCTTC. Translating it yields CASSPRGDGPNYGYTF. The chain recombines TRBV7-2 with TRBJ1-2; a possible D gene is TRBD1 (5 bases). Trimming shortened V by 5 bases and J by 0 bases, and 16 bases separated the two germline ends. The CDR3 runs 16 residues. The germline gives CDR1 SGHTA, CDR2 FQGNSA.

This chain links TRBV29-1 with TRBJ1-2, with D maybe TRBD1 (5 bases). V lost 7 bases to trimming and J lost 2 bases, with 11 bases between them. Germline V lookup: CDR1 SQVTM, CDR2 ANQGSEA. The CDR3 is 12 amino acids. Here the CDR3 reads CSGWGRNYGYTF. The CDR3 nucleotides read TGCAGCGGATGGGGCCGGAACTATGGCTACACCTTC. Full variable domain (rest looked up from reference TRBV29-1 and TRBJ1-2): SAVISQKPSRDICQRGTSLTIQCQVDSQVTMMFWYRQQPGQSLTLIATANQGSEATYESGFVIDKFPISRPNLTFSTLTVSNMSPEDSSIYLCSGWGRNYGYTFGSGTRLTVV.

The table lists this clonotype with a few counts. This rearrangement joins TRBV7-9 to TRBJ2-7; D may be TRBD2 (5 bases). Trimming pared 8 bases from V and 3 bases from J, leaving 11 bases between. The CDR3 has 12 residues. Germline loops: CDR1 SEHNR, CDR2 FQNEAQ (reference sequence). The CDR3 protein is CASGIRGYEQYF. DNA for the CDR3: TGTGCCAGCGGTATCCGGGGCTACGAGCAGTACTTC.

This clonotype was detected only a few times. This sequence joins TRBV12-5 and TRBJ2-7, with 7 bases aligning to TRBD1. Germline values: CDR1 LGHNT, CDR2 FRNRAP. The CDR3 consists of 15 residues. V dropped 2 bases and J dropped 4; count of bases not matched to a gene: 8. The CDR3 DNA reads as TGTGCTAGTGGTTTGCCCCGACAGGGAGTTTACGAGCAGTACTTC. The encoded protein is CASGLPRQGVYEQYF.

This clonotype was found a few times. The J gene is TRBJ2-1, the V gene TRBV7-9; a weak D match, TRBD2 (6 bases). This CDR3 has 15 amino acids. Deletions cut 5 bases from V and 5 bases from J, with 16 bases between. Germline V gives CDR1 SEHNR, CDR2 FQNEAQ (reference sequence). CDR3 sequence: CASSVSGAIHNEQFF. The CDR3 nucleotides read TGTGCCAGCAGCGTTAGCGGCGCCATTCACAATGAGCAGTTCTTC.